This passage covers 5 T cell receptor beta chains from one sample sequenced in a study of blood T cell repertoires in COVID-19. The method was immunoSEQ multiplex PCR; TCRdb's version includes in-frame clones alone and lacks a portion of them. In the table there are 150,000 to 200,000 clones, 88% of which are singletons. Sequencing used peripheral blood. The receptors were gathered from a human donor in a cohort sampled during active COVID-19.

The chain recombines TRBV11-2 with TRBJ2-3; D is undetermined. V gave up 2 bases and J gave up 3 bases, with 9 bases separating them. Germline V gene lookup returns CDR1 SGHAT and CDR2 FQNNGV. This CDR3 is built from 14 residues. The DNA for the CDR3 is TGTGCCAGCAGCTTATTGGTTAGAACAGATACGCAGTATTTT. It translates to CASSLLVRTDTQYF.

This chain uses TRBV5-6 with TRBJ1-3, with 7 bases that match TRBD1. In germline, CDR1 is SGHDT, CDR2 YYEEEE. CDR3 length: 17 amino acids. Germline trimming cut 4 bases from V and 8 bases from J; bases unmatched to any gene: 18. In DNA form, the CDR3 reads TGTGCCAGCAGCACATCCTCCACCCGACAGGGTATACACACCATATATTTT. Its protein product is CASSTSSTRQGIHTIYF.

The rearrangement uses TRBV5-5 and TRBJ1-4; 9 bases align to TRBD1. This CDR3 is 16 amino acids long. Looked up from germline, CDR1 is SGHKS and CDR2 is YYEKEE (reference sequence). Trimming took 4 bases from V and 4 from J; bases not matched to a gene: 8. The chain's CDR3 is CASSILGGQGNEKLFF. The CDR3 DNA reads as TGTGCCAGCAGCATACTAGGGGGACAGGGTAATGAAAAACTGTTTTTT.

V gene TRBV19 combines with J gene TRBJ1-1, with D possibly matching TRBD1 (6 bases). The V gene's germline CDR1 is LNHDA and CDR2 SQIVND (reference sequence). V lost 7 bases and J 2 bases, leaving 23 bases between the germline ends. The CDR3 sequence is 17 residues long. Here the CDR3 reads CASTSVGRGTRNTEAFF. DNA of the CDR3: TGTGCCAGTACCTCCGTGGGCAGGGGAACGCGTAACACTGAAGCTTTCTTT.

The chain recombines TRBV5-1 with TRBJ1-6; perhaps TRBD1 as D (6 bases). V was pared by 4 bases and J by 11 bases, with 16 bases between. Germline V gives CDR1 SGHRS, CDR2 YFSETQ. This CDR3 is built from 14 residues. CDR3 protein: CASSPSGRGAPLHF. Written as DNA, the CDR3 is TGCGCCAGCAGCCCGAGTGGGAGGGGGGCACCCCTCCACTTT.